Below are 18 T cell receptor beta chains sequenced from a single sample in a study of blood T cell repertoires in COVID-19. Repertoires were generated with immunoSEQ multiplex PCR, while TCRdb's copy carries only in-frame clones and drops some. The table records over 85,000 clones, approximately 90% of them present only once. Source material: peripheral blood. Receptor source: a woman of 80 years or more with active COVID-19.

The rearrangement links TRBV28 to TRBJ1-3, with TRBD1 matching over 7 bases. The ends lost 2 bases at V and 4 bases at J; junction bases unmatched: 5. Germline values: CDR1 MDHEN, CDR2 SYDVKM. This CDR3 contains 15 residues. The CDR3, as DNA: TGTGCCAGCAGTTTAGGACAGGCTTGGGGAAACACCATATATTTT. Translating gives CASSLGQAWGNTIYF. The variable domain in full, with the rest retrieved from reference TRBV28 and TRBJ1-3, is DVKVTQSSRYLVKRTGEKVFLECVQDMDHENMFWYRQDPGLGLRLIYFSYDVKMKEKGDIPEGYSVSREKKERFSLILESASTNQTSMYLCASSLGQAWGNTIYFGEGSWLTVV.

The J gene is TRBJ1-1, the V gene TRBV30; unclear D gene. The germline gives CDR1 GTSNPN, CDR2 SVGIG (reference sequence). The CDR3 is 11 residues long. The germline V and J ends were trimmed by 0 bases and 7 bases, with 6 bases remaining between them. The CDR3 DNA follows: TGTGCCTGGAGTGTACAGATTGAAGCTTTCTTT. Translated, it gives CAWSVQIEAFF.

The rearrangement joins TRBV27 to TRBJ2-7; a weak D match, TRBD1 (6 bases). The ends were cut back, 4 bases at V and 1 base at J, with 8 bases in the middle. The CDR3 extends over 13 amino acids. Germline lookup yields CDR1 MNHEY and CDR2 SMNVEV (reference sequence). CDR3 sequence: CASSSGTSYEQYF. The CDR3 bases are TGTGCCAGCAGTTCCGGGACATCCTACGAGCAGTACTTC.

To note about this clone: At one boundary the junction diverges from the germline segment, which might be a read error. V and J are TRBV5-1 and TRBJ2-1; 15 bases line up with TRBD2. Germline CDR1 is SGHRS and CDR2 is YFSETQ. CDR3 length: 14 amino acids. The chain's CDR3 is CASSLGTSGRIGVF. The CDR3 DNA follows: TGCGCCAGCAGCTTAGGGACTAGCGGGAGGATTGGGGTCTTC.

V is TRBV28 and J is TRBJ2-5; no definite D call. Germline V gene data show CDR1 as MDHEN and CDR2 as SYDVKM. The V end lost 3 bases, the J end lost 5 bases, and 4 bases lay between the germline ends. This CDR3 is built from 11 residues. The CDR3 sequence: CASSLRETQYF. CDR3 sequence (DNA): TGTGCCAGCAGTTTGCGGGAGACCCAGTACTTC. Combining the CDR3 with reference TRBV28 and TRBJ2-5 gives the whole variable domain DVKVTQSSRYLVKRTGEKVFLECVQDMDHENMFWYRQDPGLGLRLIYFSYDVKMKEKGDIPEGYSVSREKKERFSLILESASTNQTSMYLCASSLRETQYFGPGTRLLVL.

This chain uses TRBV27 with TRBJ2-3; a weak D match, TRBD2 (6 bases). The V end was cut by 1 base, the J end by 0 bases, with 11 bases between. From germline, CDR1 is MNHEY and CDR2 SMNVEV (reference sequence). The CDR3 extends over 16 amino acids. The CDR3 DNA reads as TGTGCCAGCAGTTTATTAGGCGGGGCTAGCACAGATACGCAGTATTTT. Translating it yields CASSLLGGASTDTQYF.

The genes are TRBV5-1 and TRBJ2-1; D possibly corresponds to TRBD2 (5 bases). CDR1 is SGHRS, CDR2 YFSETQ, per germline. Trimming left V 4 bases short and J 2 bases short, with 16 bases between. The CDR3 extends over 16 amino acids. CDR3 sequence reads: CASSNDGDLAYNEQFF. The CDR3 nucleotides are TGCGCCAGCAGCAATGACGGGGATCTAGCCTACAATGAGCAGTTCTTC.

The chain is built from TRBV18 and TRBJ1-1, with TRBD1 as a possible D gene (6 bases). V was clipped by 3 bases and J by 3 bases, with 20 bases between them. Germline V CDR1 and CDR2: KGHSH, LQKENI. There are 17 residues in the CDR3. CDR3 protein: CASSPNQQGKGDTEAFF. The CDR3 nucleotides are TGTGCCAGCTCACCGAACCAACAGGGCAAGGGGGACACTGAAGCTTTCTTT. Looking up the rest from reference TRBV18 and TRBJ1-1 gives the full variable domain: NAGVMQNPRHLVRRRGQEARLRCSPMKGHSHVYWYRQLPEEGLKFMVYLQKENIIDESGMPKERFSAEFPKEGPSILRIQQVVRGDSAAYFCASSPNQQGKGDTEAFFGQGTRLTVV.

The chain is built from TRBV2 and TRBJ1-1; D perhaps matches TRBD1 (5 bases). The ends were cut back, 8 bases at V and 2 bases at J, with 9 bases in the middle. This CDR3 is built from 12 residues. Germline V CDR1 and CDR2: SNHLY, FYNNEI. This chain's CDR3 is CASQGLNTEAFF. The CDR3 DNA reads TGTGCCAGCCAGGGCTTAAACACTGAAGCTTTCTTT.

This chain joins TRBV6-2 or TRBV6-3 and TRBJ2-7; the D gene is possibly TRBD2 (6 bases). CDR3 length: 14 residues. With 4 bases removed from V and 4 bases from J, the gap between germline ends came to 14 bases. The V gene's germline CDR1 is MNHEY and CDR2 SVGEGT. This chain's CDR3 is CASSSPASVYEQYF. CDR3 coding DNA: TGTGCCAGCAGTTCGCCGGCTAGCGTGTACGAGCAGTACTTC.

The rearrangement links TRBV6-6 to TRBJ1-1; the D is unclear. CDR3 size: 13 residues. Germline lookup yields CDR1 MNHNY and CDR2 SVGAGI (reference sequence). Trimming stripped 8 bases from V and 3 bases from J, with 13 bases between. The CDR3 DNA sequence: TGTGCCAGCTCCAGAGGCGAGGACACTGAAGCTTTCTTT. Its translation: CASSRGEDTEAFF.

The V gene is TRBV7-6, the J gene TRBJ1-6; 7 nucleotides line up with TRBD1. Per the germline V gene, CDR1 is SGHVS and CDR2 is FNYEAQ. V shed 4 bases, J shed 0 bases, and the junction held 3 bases outside the gene matches. The CDR3 is made up of 16 amino acids. The CDR3 nucleotides are TGTGCCAGCAGCTCCGGGACAGACTCCTATAATTCACCCCTCCACTTT. This codes for CASSSGTDSYNSPLHF.

V and J are TRBV7-9 and TRBJ2-1; 14 bases map to TRBD2. The CDR3 length is 16 residues. V lost 0 bases, J lost 6 bases, and 1 base stayed unmatched. Germline CDR1 reads SEHNR; CDR2 reads FQNEAQ (reference sequence). The CDR3 DNA reads TGTGCCAGCAGCTTAGCGACTAGCGGGAGGGCCAATGAGCAGTTCTTC. The encoded protein is CASSLATSGRANEQFF.

V is TRBV7-2 and J is TRBJ2-3, with 9 bases fitting TRBD2. V shed 5 bases and J 2 bases; nucleotides not matched to a gene: 8. Germline CDR1 and CDR2: SGHTA and FQGNSA. The CDR3 spans 16 residues. The DNA for the CDR3 is TGTGCCAGCAGCCTCCAGAGCGGGAGGCCCACAGATACGCAGTATTTT. Its translation is CASSLQSGRPTDTQYF.

This clone was seen just once. The same CDR3 arises from other DNA sequences in this sample as well. The chain uses TRBV4-3 and TRBJ2-3; D not resolved. The CDR3 covers 15 residues. Trimming took off 0 bases at V and 0 bases at J, with 7 bases between the two ends. The germline CDR1 and CDR2 sequences are LGHNA and YSLEER. CDR3 region: CASSQDTGSTDTQYF. The CDR3 bases are TGCGCCAGCAGCCAAGACACGGGTAGCACAGATACGCAGTATTTT.

Only one count was recorded for this clone. The chain recombines TRBV18 with TRBJ2-7; 7 nucleotides agree with TRBD1. V lost 2 bases, J lost 2 bases, and 0 bases stayed unmatched. Germline CDR1 reads KGHSH; CDR2 reads LQKENI. This CDR3 is 13 amino acids long. The CDR3 sequence is CASSPGTAYEQYF. The CDR3 DNA reads TGTGCCAGCTCACCAGGGACAGCCTACGAGCAGTACTTC.

This chain joins TRBV19 and TRBJ2-1; D not resolved. V was cut by 6 bases and J by 2 bases, with 20 bases left in between. The CDR3 covers 17 residues. Germline V gene data show CDR1 as LNHDA and CDR2 as SQIVND (reference sequence). The CDR3 is CASSPFFAGSTYNEQFF. Written as DNA, the CDR3 is TGTGCCAGTAGCCCTTTTTTTGCAGGATCTACCTACAATGAGCAGTTCTTC.

This CDR3 is CASSQGQGLNTEAFF. In nucleotides, the CDR3 is TGTGCCAGCAGCCAAGGACAGGGGCTAAACACTGAAGCTTTCTTT. This chain joins TRBV7-3 and TRBJ1-1, with 9 bases fitting TRBD1. This CDR3 has 15 amino acids. The germline V gene has CDR1 SGHTA and CDR2 FQGTGA. The J segment lost 2 bases and the V segment lost 5 bases, leaving 6 bases of the junction unmatched. The entire variable domain, with the rest obtained from reference TRBV7-3 and TRBJ1-1, is as follows: GAGVSQTPSNKVTEKGKYVELRCDPISGHTALYWYRQSLGQGPEFLIYFQGTGAADDSGLPNDRFFAVRPEGSVSTLKIQRTERGDSAVYLCASSQGQGLNTEAFFGQGTRLTVV.